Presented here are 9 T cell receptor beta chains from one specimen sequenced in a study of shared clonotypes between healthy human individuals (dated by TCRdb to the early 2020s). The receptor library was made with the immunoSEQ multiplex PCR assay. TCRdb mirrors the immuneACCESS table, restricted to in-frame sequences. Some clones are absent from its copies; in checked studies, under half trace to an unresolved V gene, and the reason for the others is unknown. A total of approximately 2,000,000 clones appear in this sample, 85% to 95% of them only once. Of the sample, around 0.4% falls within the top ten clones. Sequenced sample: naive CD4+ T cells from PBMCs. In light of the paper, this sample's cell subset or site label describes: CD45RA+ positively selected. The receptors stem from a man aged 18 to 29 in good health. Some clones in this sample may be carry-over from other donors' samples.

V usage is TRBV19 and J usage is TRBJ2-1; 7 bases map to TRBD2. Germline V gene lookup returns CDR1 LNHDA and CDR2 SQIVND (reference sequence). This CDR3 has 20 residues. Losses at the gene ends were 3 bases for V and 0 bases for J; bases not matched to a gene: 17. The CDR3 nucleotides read TGTGCCAGTAGTATCCAGTACGGGGGGACCACGAGGGGCTCCTACAATGAGCAGTTCTTC. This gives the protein CASSIQYGGTTRGSYNEQFF.

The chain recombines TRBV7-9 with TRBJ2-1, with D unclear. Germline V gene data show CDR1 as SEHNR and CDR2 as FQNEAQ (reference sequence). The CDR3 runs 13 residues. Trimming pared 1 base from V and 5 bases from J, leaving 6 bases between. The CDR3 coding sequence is TGTGCCAGCAGCTTAGTTGGGAACAATGAGCAGTTCTTC. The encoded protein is CASSLVGNNEQFF.

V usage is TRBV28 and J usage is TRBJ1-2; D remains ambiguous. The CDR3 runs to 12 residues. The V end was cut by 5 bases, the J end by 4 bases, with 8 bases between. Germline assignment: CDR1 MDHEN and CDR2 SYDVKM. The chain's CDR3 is CASSDDPYGYTF. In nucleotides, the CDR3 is TGTGCCAGCAGTGACGATCCCTATGGCTACACCTTC.

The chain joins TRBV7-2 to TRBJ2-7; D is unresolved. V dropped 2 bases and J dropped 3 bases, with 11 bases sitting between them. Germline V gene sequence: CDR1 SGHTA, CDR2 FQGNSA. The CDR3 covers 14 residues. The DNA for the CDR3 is TGTGCCAGCAGCTTAAGCCTAAGAATCTACGAGCAGTACTTC. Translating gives CASSLSLRIYEQYF.

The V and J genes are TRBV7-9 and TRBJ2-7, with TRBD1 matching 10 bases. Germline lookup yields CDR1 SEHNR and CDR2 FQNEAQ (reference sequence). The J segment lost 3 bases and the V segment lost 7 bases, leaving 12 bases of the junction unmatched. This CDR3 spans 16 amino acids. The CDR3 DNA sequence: TGTGCCAGCACCCCCCCAACCGGACAGGGGGGCTACGAGCAGTACTTC. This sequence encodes CASTPPTGQGGYEQYF.

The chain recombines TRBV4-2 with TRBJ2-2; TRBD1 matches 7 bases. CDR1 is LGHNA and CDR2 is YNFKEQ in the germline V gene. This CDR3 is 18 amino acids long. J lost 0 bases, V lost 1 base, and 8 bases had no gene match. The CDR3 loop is CASSQVWSQGANTGELFF. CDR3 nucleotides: TGTGCCAGCAGCCAAGTTTGGAGTCAGGGGGCGAACACCGGGGAGCTGTTTTTT.

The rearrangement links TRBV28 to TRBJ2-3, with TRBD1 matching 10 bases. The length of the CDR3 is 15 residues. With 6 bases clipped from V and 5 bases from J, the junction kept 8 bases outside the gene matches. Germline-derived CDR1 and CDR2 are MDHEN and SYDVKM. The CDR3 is CASSADRGQGDTQYF. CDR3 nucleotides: TGTGCCAGCAGCGCAGACAGGGGGCAGGGAGATACGCAGTATTTT.

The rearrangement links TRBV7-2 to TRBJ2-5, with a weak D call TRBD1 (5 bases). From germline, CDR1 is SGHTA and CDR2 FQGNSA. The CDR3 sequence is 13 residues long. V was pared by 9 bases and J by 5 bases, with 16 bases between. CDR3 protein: CASRSGSGETQYF. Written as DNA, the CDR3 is TGTGCCAGTCGCTCAGGTTCAGGGGAGACCCAGTACTTC.

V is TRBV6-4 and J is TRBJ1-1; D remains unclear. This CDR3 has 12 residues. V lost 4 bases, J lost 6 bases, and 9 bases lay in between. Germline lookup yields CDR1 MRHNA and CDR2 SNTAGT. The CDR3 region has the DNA TGTGCCAGCAGTGTGGCGGCATCTGAAGCTTTCTTT. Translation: CASSVAASEAFF.